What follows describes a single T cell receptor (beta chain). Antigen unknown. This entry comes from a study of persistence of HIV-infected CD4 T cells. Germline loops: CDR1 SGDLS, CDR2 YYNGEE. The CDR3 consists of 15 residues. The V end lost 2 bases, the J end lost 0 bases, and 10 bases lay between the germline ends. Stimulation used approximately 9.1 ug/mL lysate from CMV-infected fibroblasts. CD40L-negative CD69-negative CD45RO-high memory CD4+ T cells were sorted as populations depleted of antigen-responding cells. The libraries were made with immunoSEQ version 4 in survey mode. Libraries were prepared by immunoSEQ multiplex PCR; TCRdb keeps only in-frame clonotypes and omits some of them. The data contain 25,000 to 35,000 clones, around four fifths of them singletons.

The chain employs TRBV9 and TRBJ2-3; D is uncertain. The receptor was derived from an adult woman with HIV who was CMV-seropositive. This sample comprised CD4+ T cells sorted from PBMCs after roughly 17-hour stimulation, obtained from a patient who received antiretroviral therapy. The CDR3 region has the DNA TGTGCCAGCAGCGTCAGGACGGCTAGCACAGATACGCAGTATTTT. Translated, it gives CASSVRTASTDTQYF. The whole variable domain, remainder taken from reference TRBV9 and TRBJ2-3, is DSGVTQTPKHLITATGQRVTLRCSPRSGDLSVYWYQQSLDQGLQFLIQYYNGEERAKGNILERFSAQQFPDLHSELNLSSLELGDSALYFCASSVRTASTDTQYFGPGTRLTVL.